Shown below are 3 T cell receptor beta chains from a single sample sequenced in a study of blood T cell repertoires in COVID-19. The repertoire was sequenced with immunoSEQ multiplex PCR; TCRdb's copy has only in-frame clones and lacks some. The sample contains around 200,000 clones, about nine tenths of which appear only once. Sequenced: PBMCs or T cells enriched from blood (not recorded which). Every receptor here comes from a man aged 25 to 45 who had recovered from COVID-19.

The chain is built from TRBV7-2 and TRBJ2-7, with 7 bases identical to TRBD1. The CDR3 runs to 14 residues. V shed 4 bases, J shed 2 bases, and the junction held 5 bases outside the gene matches. Germline CDR1 SGHTA, CDR2 FQGNSA. This chain's CDR3 is CASSSQDRAYEQYF. The CDR3, as DNA: TGTGCCAGCAGCTCTCAAGACAGGGCCTACGAGCAGTACTTC.

This clone has only one observation. The chain couples TRBV27 to TRBJ2-1, with D possibly TRBD2 on 7 matching bases. V shed 2 bases and J shed 2 bases, with 16 bases lying between them. The CDR3 is 17 residues long. Germline CDR1 MNHEY, CDR2 SMNVEV (reference sequence). The CDR3 sequence is CASSLPRGGAAYNEQFF. The CDR3 bases are TGTGCCAGCAGTTTACCTCGAGGGGGGGCCGCCTACAATGAGCAGTTCTTC.

The chain couples TRBV27 to TRBJ2-7; 10 bases match TRBD2. Germline loops: CDR1 MNHEY, CDR2 SMNVEV (reference sequence). CDR3 size: 16 residues. The V segment lost 5 bases and the J segment 0 bases; nucleotides outside the gene matches: 7. As DNA, the CDR3 is TGTGCCAGCAGTGCATCTAGCGGGAGCGACTCCTACGAGCAGTACTTC. Its protein product is CASSASSGSDSYEQYF.